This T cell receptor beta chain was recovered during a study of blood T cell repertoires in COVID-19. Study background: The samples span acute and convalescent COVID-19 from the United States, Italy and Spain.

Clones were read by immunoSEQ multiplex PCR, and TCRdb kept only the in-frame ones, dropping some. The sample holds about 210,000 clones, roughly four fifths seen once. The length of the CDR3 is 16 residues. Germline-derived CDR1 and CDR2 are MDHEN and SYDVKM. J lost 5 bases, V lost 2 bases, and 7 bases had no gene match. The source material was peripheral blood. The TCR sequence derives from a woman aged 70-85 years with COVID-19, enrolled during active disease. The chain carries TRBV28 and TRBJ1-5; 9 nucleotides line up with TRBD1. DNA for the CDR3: TGTGCCAGCAGTTTAATCCGGGACAGGGTACATCAGCCCCAGCATTTT. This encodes CASSLIRDRVHQPQHF.